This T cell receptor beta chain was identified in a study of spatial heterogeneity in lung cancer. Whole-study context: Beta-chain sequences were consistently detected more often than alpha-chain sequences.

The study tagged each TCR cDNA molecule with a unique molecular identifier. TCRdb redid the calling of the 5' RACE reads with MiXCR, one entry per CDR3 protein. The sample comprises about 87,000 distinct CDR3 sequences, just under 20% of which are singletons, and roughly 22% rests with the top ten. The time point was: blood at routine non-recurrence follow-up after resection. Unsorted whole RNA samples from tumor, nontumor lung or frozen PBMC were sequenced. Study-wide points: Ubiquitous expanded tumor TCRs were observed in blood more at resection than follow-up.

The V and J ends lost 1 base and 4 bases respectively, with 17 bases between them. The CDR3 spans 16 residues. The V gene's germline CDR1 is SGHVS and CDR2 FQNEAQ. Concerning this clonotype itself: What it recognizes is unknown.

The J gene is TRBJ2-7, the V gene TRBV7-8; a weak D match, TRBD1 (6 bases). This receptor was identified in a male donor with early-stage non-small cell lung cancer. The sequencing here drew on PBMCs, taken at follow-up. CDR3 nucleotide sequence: TGTGCCAGCAGCTTAGTTCGAGGGGACACTAGTTACGAGCAGTACTTC. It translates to CASSLVRGDTSYEQYF.